This T cell receptor (beta chain) is drawn from a study of radiation and T cells in renal cell carcinoma. Time point: blood 4 weeks post-SBRT, at nephrectomy. The treatment here: 15 Gy SBRT to primary tumor, nephrectomy 4 weeks later. Between the trimmed V and J ends, which lost 0 bases and 7 bases, there was a span of 6 bases. Germline values: CDR1 DFQATT, CDR2 SNEGSKA (reference sequence). The CDR3 has 11 residues. Here immunoSEQ multiplex PCR was the method, and the copy in TCRdb shows in-frame clones only, minus some. The table includes some 100,000 clones, roughly 82% detected once. This clone was counted only a few times.

The chain couples TRBV20-1 to TRBJ2-5; D remains ambiguous. The receptor's source is a man aged 60 to 75 with renal cell carcinoma. Source: blood, taken from a patient whose treatment included radiotherapy and nephrectomy. CDR3 coding DNA: TGCAGTGCTAGAGATAAAAGGACCCAGTACTTC. Translated, it gives CSARDKRTQYF.